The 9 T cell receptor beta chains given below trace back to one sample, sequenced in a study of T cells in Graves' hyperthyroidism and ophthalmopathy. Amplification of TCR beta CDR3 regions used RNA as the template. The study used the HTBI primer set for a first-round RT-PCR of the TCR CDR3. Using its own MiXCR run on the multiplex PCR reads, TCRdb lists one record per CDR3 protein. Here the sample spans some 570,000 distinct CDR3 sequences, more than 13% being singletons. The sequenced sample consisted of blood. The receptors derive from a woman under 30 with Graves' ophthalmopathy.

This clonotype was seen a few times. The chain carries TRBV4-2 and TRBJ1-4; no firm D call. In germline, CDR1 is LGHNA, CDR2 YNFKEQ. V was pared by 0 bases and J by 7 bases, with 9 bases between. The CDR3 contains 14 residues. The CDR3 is CASSQEPLAEKLFF. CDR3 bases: TGTGCCAGCAGCCAAGAACCCCTGGCTGAAAAACTGTTTTTT.

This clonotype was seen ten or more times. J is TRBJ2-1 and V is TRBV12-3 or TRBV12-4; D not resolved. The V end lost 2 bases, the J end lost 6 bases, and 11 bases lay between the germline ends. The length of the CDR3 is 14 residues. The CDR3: CASSLLGPFNEQFF. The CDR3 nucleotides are TGTGCCAGCAGTTTACTCGGGCCATTCAATGAGCAGTTCTTC.

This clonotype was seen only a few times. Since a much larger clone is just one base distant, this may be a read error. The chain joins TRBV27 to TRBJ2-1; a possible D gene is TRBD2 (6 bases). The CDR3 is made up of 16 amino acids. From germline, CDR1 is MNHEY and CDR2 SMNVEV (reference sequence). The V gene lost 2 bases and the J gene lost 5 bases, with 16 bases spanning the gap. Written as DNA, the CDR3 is TGTGCCAGCAGTTTAGTGGGGATTAGCGGCGACAATGAGCAGTTCTTC. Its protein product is CASSLVGISGDNEQFF.

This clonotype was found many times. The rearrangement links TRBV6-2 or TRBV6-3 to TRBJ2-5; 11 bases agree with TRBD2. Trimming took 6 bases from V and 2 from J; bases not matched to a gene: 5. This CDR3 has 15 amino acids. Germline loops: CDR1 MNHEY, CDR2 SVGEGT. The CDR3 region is CASSRLAGRQETQYF. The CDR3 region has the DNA TGTGCCAGCAGCAGACTAGCGGGGAGACAAGAGACCCAGTACTTC.

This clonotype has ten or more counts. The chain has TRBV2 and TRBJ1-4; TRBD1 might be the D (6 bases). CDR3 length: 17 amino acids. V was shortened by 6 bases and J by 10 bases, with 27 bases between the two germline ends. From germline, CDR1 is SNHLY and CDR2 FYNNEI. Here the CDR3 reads CASRNGQTGANTGKLFF. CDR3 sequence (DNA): TGTGCCAGCAGGAATGGACAGACCGGGGCCAATACGGGAAAACTGTTTTTT.

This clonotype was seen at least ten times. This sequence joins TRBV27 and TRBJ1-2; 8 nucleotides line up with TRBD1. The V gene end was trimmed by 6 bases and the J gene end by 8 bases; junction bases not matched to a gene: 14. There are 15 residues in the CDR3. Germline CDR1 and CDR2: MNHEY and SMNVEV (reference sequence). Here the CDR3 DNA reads TGTGCCAGCAGCTACTCTTCTACAGGGGGACGCGGCTACACCTTC. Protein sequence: CASSYSSTGGRGYTF.

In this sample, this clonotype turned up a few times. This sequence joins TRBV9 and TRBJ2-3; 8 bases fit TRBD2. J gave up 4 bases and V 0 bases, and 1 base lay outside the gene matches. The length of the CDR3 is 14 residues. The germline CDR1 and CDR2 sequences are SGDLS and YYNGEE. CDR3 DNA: TGTGCCAGCAGCGTAGCGGGGGGGGCAGATACGCAGTATTTT. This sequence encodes CASSVAGGADTQYF.

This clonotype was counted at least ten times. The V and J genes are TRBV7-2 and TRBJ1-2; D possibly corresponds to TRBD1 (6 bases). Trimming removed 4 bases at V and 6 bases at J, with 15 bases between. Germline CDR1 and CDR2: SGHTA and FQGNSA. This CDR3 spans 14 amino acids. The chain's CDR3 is CASSSGARVNGYTF. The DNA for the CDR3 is TGTGCCAGCAGCTCGGGGGCCAGGGTAAATGGCTACACCTTC. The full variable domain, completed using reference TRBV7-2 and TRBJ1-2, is GAGVSQSPSNKVTEKGKDVELRCDPISGHTALYWYRQSLGQGLEFLIYFQGNSAPDKSGLPSDRFSAERTGGSVSTLTIQRTQQEDSAVYLCASSSGARVNGYTFGSGTRLTVV.

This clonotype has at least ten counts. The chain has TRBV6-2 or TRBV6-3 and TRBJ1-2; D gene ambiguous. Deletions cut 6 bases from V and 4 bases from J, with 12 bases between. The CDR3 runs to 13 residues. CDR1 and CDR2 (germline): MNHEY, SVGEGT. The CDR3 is CASSHDEVYGYTF. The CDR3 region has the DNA TGTGCCAGCAGCCATGACGAGGTCTATGGCTACACCTTC.